This record looks at one T cell receptor (beta chain) sequence and its context. The data stem from a study of lymphopenia after photon versus proton radiotherapy. J gave up 4 bases and V 0 bases, and 7 bases lay outside the gene matches. The CDR3 contains 18 residues. Germline values: CDR1 SGHNT, CDR2 YYREEE (reference sequence). The repertoire was sequenced with immunoSEQ multiplex PCR; TCRdb's copy has only in-frame clones and lacks some. The sample holds 20,000 or so clones, around nine tenths seen once. This TCR derives from an older woman with pancreatic cancer. Some clones in this sample may be carry-over from other donors' samples. The rearrangement uses TRBV5-4 and TRBJ2-5, with 15 bases lining up with TRBD2. This specimen was peripheral blood, taken from a patient treated with proton-based radiotherapy. CDR3 loop: CASSLGTSGRVGRETQYF. CDR3 nucleotides: TGTGCCAGCAGCTTGGGGACTAGCGGGAGGGTCGGTCGAGAGACCCAGTACTTC.